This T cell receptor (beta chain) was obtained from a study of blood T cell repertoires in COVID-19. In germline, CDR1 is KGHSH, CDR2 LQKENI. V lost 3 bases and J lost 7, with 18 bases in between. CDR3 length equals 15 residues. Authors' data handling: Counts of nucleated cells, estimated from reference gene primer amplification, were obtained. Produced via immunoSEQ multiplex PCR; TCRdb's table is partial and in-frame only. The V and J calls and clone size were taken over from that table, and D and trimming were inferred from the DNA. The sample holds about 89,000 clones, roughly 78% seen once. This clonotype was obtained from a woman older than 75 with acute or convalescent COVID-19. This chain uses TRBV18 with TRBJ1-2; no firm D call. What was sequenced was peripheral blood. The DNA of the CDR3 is TGTGCCAGCTCACCGAACGAATTTGTCAGTGGTGGCTACACCTTC. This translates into CASSPNEFVSGGYTF.